The next 22 T cell receptor beta chains were all read from a single sample in a study of radiation and T cells in renal cell carcinoma. Repertoires were generated with immunoSEQ multiplex PCR, while TCRdb's copy carries only in-frame clones and drops some. The sample carries over 15,000 clones, roughly 57% recorded once. Treatment meaning: treatment-naive control, cytoreductive nephrectomy. Sequenced material: tumor tissue, taken from a patient whose treatment was nephrectomy without radiotherapy. These receptors were taken from a man aged 35-49 years with renal cell carcinoma.

This chain uses TRBV9 with TRBJ2-1, with 10 bases identical to TRBD2. This CDR3 has 16 amino acids. Germline assignment: CDR1 SGDLS and CDR2 YYNGEE. The trim removed 0 bases at V and 4 bases at J, leaving 4 bases unmatched. The CDR3 region is CASSVVASGGYNEQFF. As DNA, the CDR3 is TGTGCCAGCAGCGTAGTGGCTAGCGGGGGTTACAATGAGCAGTTCTTC.

This clone appeared a few times. V is TRBV7-8 and J is TRBJ2-3, with a weak D call TRBD1 (6 bases). Germline CDR1 reads SGHVS; CDR2 reads FQNEAQ. V dropped 5 bases and J dropped 1 base, with 13 bases sitting between them. The CDR3 runs 15 residues. CDR3 in amino acids: CASSPRTARTDTQYF. As DNA, the CDR3 is TGTGCCAGCAGCCCCCGGACAGCCCGCACAGATACGCAGTATTTT.

Notes on this clone: This clone may be a read error of a much larger clone one base away. The genes are TRBV5-1 and TRBJ2-7; D may match TRBD1 or TRBD2 (6 bases each). Germline lookup yields CDR1 SGHRS and CDR2 YFSETQ. V dropped 4 bases and J dropped 12 bases, with 23 bases sitting between them. The CDR3 contains 14 residues. CDR3 residues: CASSPSGAYVGRYF. The CDR3 nucleotides are TGCGCCAGCAGCCCGTCGGGGGCATACGTGGGGCGGTACTTC.

V gene TRBV5-6 combines with J gene TRBJ1-1; 7 nucleotides match TRBD1. Per the germline V gene, CDR1 is SGHDT and CDR2 is YYEEEE. J lost 0 bases, V lost 6 bases, and 14 bases had no gene match. CDR3 size: 17 residues. The CDR3 region has the DNA TGTGCCAGCACCCCGGACAGGTCGGGCTCCATGAACACTGAAGCTTTCTTT. Protein: CASTPDRSGSMNTEAFF.

The chain couples TRBV27 to TRBJ2-1; TRBD2 is a possible D gene (7 bases). This CDR3 has 14 amino acids. Trimming shortened V by 3 bases and J by 5 bases, and 11 bases separated the two germline ends. Germline CDR1 reads MNHEY; CDR2 reads SMNVEV (reference sequence). The CDR3 protein is CASSFGGLDNEQFF. The CDR3 coding sequence is TGTGCCAGCAGTTTCGGGGGGCTGGACAATGAGCAGTTCTTC.

This clone showed up just once. J is TRBJ1-4 and V is TRBV5-1; perhaps TRBD1 as D (6 bases). Trimming left V 2 bases short and J 8 bases short, with 13 bases between. Germline CDR1 is SGHRS and CDR2 is YFSETQ. The CDR3 runs 14 residues. In DNA, the CDR3 is TGCGCCAGCAGCTTATCAGGGGAGTTGGAAAAACTGTTTTTT. Protein sequence: CASSLSGELEKLFF.

The rearrangement joins TRBV4-3 to TRBJ1-2; 10 nucleotides agree with TRBD1. The V and J ends lost 4 bases and 8 bases, in that order; junction bases with no gene match: 13. Germline CDR1 reads LGHNA; CDR2 reads YSLEER. CDR3 length: 16 amino acids. The CDR3 DNA follows: TGCGCCAGCAGCCGGGACGGGACAGGGGTGCGAGAGGGCTACACCTTC. This encodes CASSRDGTGVREGYTF.

V usage is TRBV11-2 and J usage is TRBJ2-5, with D tentatively TRBD1 or TRBD2 (6 bases each). Trimming shortened V by 1 base and J by 5 bases, and 14 bases separated the two germline ends. This CDR3 has 15 residues. CDR1 and CDR2 from the germline V gene are SGHAT and FQNNGV. The DNA of the CDR3 is TGTGCCAGCAGCTTAGTCCGGGGGCGGACGGAGACCCAGTACTTC. It is translated as CASSLVRGRTETQYF.

The genes are TRBV30 and TRBJ2-3; perhaps TRBD1 as D (5 bases). The CDR3 is 14 residues long. The V gene's germline CDR1 is GTSNPN and CDR2 SVGIG (reference sequence). Trimming pared 2 bases from V and 5 bases from J, leaving 14 bases between. Here the CDR3 reads CAWSRQLGGDTQYF. The CDR3 DNA reads TGTGCCTGGAGTCGACAGCTCGGTGGAGATACGCAGTATTTT.

This chain uses TRBV18 with TRBJ1-3; 8 nucleotides line up with TRBD1. Germline V lookup: CDR1 KGHSH, CDR2 LQKENI. The CDR3 length is 14 residues. The J segment lost 2 bases and the V segment lost 5 bases, leaving 2 bases of the junction unmatched. CDR3 coding DNA: TGTGCCAGCTCAAGGGGACAGGCTGGAAACACCATATATTTT. As protein: CASSRGQAGNTIYF.

The rearrangement uses TRBV5-1 and TRBJ2-1, with 8 nucleotides matching TRBD2. The germline V gene encodes CDR1 SGHRS and CDR2 YFSETQ. V gave up 4 bases and J gave up 3 bases; unmatched junction bases: 3. This CDR3 comprises 14 residues. CDR3 in amino acids: CASSPSGGYNEQFF. The CDR3 DNA follows: TGCGCCAGCAGCCCGAGCGGGGGCTACAATGAGCAGTTCTTC.

The CDR3 sequence: CASSSDRGVTQYF. In DNA form, the CDR3 reads TGTGCCAGCAGCTCGGACAGGGGGGTGACCCAGTACTTC. V usage is TRBV7-3 and J usage is TRBJ2-5, with 10 bases matching TRBD1. The germline CDR1 and CDR2 sequences are SGHTA and FQGTGA. Germline trimming cut 4 bases from V and 7 bases from J; bases unmatched to any gene: 3. The CDR3 covers 13 residues.

This clone was counted a few times. V and J are TRBV7-2 and TRBJ1-5; possible D gene TRBD1, 5 bases. The CDR3 is made up of 15 amino acids. In germline, CDR1 is SGHTA, CDR2 FQGNSA. The V end lost 1 base, the J end lost 2 bases, and 9 bases lay between the germline ends. The CDR3 DNA reads TGTGCCAGCAGCTTAGGAGGGGTAGGCAATCAGCCCCAGCATTTT. Amino acids: CASSLGGVGNQPQHF. The full variable domain, completed using reference TRBV7-2 and TRBJ1-5, is GAGVSQSPSNKVTEKGKDVELRCDPISGHTALYWYRQSLGQGLEFLIYFQGNSAPDKSGLPSDRFSAERTGGSVSTLTIQRTQQEDSAVYLCASSLGGVGNQPQHFGDGTRLSIL.

This clone came up a few times. V gene TRBV9 combines with J gene TRBJ2-7, with 8 positions matching TRBD1. The CDR3 is 15 residues long. Trimming cost V 3 bases and J 5 bases; bases outside gene matches: 10. Germline V CDR1 and CDR2: SGDLS, YYNGEE. CDR3 sequence: CASSAGQGGANEQYF. CDR3 in DNA: TGTGCCAGCAGCGCAGGACAGGGAGGAGCAAACGAGCAGTACTTC.

The chain links TRBV2 to TRBJ2-5; 8 bases agree with TRBD1. The junction had 9 bases not matched to a gene; V was cut back by 7 bases and J by 2 bases. CDR1 SNHLY and CDR2 FYNNEI come from the germline V gene. The CDR3 totals 15 residues. In DNA form, the CDR3 reads TGTGCCAGCACTCGGAACAGGGGGACGCAAGAGACCCAGTACTTC. This encodes CASTRNRGTQETQYF.

This rearrangement joins TRBV7-8 to TRBJ2-7; TRBD1 aligns across 7 bases. CDR3 length: 18 amino acids. V lost 1 base to trimming and J lost 6 bases; unmatched junction nucleotides: 18. CDR1 is SGHVS, CDR2 FQNEAQ, per germline. CDR3 amino acids: CASSLGGTGAASTGEQYF. CDR3 sequence (DNA): TGTGCCAGCAGCTTAGGCGGAACAGGGGCCGCATCTACGGGCGAGCAGTACTTC. The full variable domain, with the rest looked up from reference TRBV7-8 and TRBJ2-7, is GAGVSQSPRYKVAKRGQDVALRCDPISGHVSLFWYQQALGQGPEFLTYFQNEAQLDKSGLPSDRFFAERPEGSVSTLKIQRTQQEDSAVYLCASSLGGTGAASTGEQYFGPGTRLTVT.

This clone appeared a few times. The chain is built from TRBV4-2 and TRBJ2-1; D is possibly TRBD1 (6 bases). Germline V gene lookup returns CDR1 LGHNA and CDR2 YNFKEQ. The length of the CDR3 is 17 residues. The V end was cut by 2 bases, the J end by 6 bases, with 20 bases between. The CDR3 is CASSQTAGQRVGNEQFF. CDR3 nucleotide sequence: TGTGCCAGCAGCCAAACTGCCGGACAGCGAGTGGGCAATGAGCAGTTCTTC.

This chain connects TRBV7-9 to TRBJ2-5; tentative D call: TRBD2 (6 bases). V was pared by 4 bases and J by 2 bases, with 17 bases between. The CDR3 sequence is 16 residues long. CDR1 is SEHNR and CDR2 is FQNEAQ in the germline V gene (reference sequence). DNA for the CDR3: TGTGCCAGCAGCTCAGTTAAACTAGCCCTACAAGAGACCCAGTACTTC. Translated: CASSSVKLALQETQYF.

Remarks on this clone: The sample has other DNA sequences that encode this CDR3 too. The V call is TRBV18, the J call TRBJ1-1; the D is unclear. Germline CDR1 KGHSH, CDR2 LQKENI. Deletions cut 3 bases from V and 0 bases from J, with 8 bases between. CDR3 length: 14 amino acids. CDR3 sequence (DNA): TGTGCCAGCTCACCGTCGATTATGAACACTGAAGCTTTCTTT. It is translated as CASSPSIMNTEAFF.

The chain carries TRBV4-3 and TRBJ2-6, with TRBD2 matching 7 bases. V lost 0 bases, J lost 2 bases, and 1 base stayed unmatched. This CDR3 contains 16 residues. The germline V gene encodes CDR1 LGHNA and CDR2 YSLEER. This chain's CDR3 is CASSQDGGAGANVLTF. The CDR3 region has the DNA TGCGCCAGCAGCCAAGATGGGGGGGCTGGGGCCAACGTCCTGACTTTC.

The V gene is TRBV27, the J gene TRBJ1-1; D remains unclear. The V gene's germline CDR1 is MNHEY and CDR2 SMNVEV (reference sequence). V dropped 8 bases and J dropped 5 bases, with 15 bases sitting between them. This CDR3 is built from 13 residues. The CDR3 sequence: CASREALRTEAFF. The CDR3 region has the DNA TGTGCCAGCCGAGAAGCCCTTAGAACTGAAGCTTTCTTT.

In its sample, this clone ranks as medium-sized. The chain combines TRBV5-1 with TRBJ1-1, with 7 bases matching TRBD1. There are 14 residues in the CDR3. Germline values: CDR1 SGHRS, CDR2 YFSETQ. Unmatched junction bases numbered 6, after V lost 0 bases and J lost 7 bases. The CDR3 sequence is CASSLGTGAGEAFF. The CDR3 DNA reads TGCGCCAGCAGCTTGGGCACAGGGGCAGGTGAAGCTTTCTTT.